Listed below are T cell receptor beta chains from one sample, sequenced in a study of blood T cell repertoires in COVID-19. Libraries were prepared by immunoSEQ multiplex PCR; TCRdb keeps only in-frame clonotypes and omits some of them. The table has 95,000 to 150,000 clones, 87% seen once; the top ten hold roughly 30%. The sample was peripheral blood. These TCRs come from a woman in her 70s with acute or convalescent COVID-19. Both conserved end residues are part of each CDR3. D genes are given only for firm matches. Only part of the rows carry a size: once, few, many, or a class if the clone is expanded.

d_call: TRBD1; clone_size: few; j_call: TRBJ2-2; v_call: TRBV4-1; cdr3_nt: TGCGCCAGCAGCCTGGGTTTCGACAGGGAAACCGGGGAGCTGTTTTTT; cdr3_aa: CASSLGFDRETGELFF
d_call: TRBD2; clone_size: NA; j_call: TRBJ2-1; v_call: TRBV5-1; cdr3_nt: TGCGCCAGCAGCTTAGGGGTCATAGCGGGGGACCACAATGAGCAGTTCTTC; cdr3_aa: CASSLGVIAGDHNEQFF
d_call: NA; clone_size: NA; j_call: TRBJ2-7; v_call: TRBV14; cdr3_nt: TGTGCCAGCAGCCATGTCGACAGTTACGAGCAGTACTTC; cdr3_aa: CASSHVDSYEQYF
d_call: TRBD2; clone_size: NA; j_call: TRBJ2-1; v_call: TRBV29-1; cdr3_nt: TGCAGCGTTCGTCCGGGGGGTGCATACAATGAGCAGTTCTTC; cdr3_aa: CSVRPGGAYNEQFF
d_call: TRBD1; clone_size: NA; j_call: TRBJ1-3; v_call: TRBV28; cdr3_nt: TGTGCCAGCAGGCCAACTCCCGGGACAGGGGGAAACACCATATATTTT; cdr3_aa: CASRPTPGTGGNTIYF
d_call: NA; clone_size: NA; j_call: TRBJ2-1; v_call: TRBV5-4; cdr3_nt: TGTGCCAGCAGCTTCTACAGGGACAATGAGCAGTTCTTC; cdr3_aa: CASSFYRDNEQFF
d_call: NA; clone_size: NA; j_call: TRBJ1-3; v_call: TRBV5-1; cdr3_nt: TGCGCCAGCAGCTCCCTCAGGGCGGGATTTGGCGGAAACACCATATATTTT; cdr3_aa: CASSSLRAGFGGNTIYF
d_call: TRBD1; clone_size: NA; j_call: TRBJ2-1; v_call: TRBV7-9; cdr3_nt: TGTGCCAGCAGATACGGACAGGGGGACAATGAGCAGTTCTTC; cdr3_aa: CASRYGQGDNEQFF
d_call: TRBD2; clone_size: NA; j_call: TRBJ2-5; v_call: TRBV3-1/TRBV3-2; cdr3_nt: TGTGCCAGCAGCCAAGGGACTAGCGGGGGGCTCCGCCAAGAGACCCAGTACTTC; cdr3_aa: CASSQGTSGGLRQETQYF
d_call: NA; clone_size: NA; j_call: TRBJ2-7; v_call: TRBV10-1; cdr3_nt: TGCGCCAGCAGTGATGAAGGCGGCCAGGAGCAGTACTTC; cdr3_aa: CASSDEGGQEQYF
d_call: NA; clone_size: NA; j_call: TRBJ2-5; v_call: TRBV19; cdr3_nt: TGTGCCAGCAGGACTAGGGGGGAGGCAGAGACCCAGTACTTC; cdr3_aa: CASRTRGEAETQYF
d_call: NA; clone_size: NA; j_call: TRBJ2-1; v_call: TRBV29-1; cdr3_nt: TGCAGCGTCAAAACGGTAGCAAGCGGTGAGCAGTTCTTC; cdr3_aa: CSVKTVASGEQFF
d_call: TRBD1; clone_size: NA; j_call: TRBJ1-3; v_call: TRBV9; cdr3_nt: TGTGCCAGCAGCCCCGGGACAGCAGGAAACACCATATATTTT; cdr3_aa: CASSPGTAGNTIYF
d_call: NA; clone_size: NA; j_call: TRBJ1-1; v_call: TRBV7-8; cdr3_nt: TGTGCCAGCAGCCCGAGGGCGGTCCAAACCACTGAAGCTTTCTTT; cdr3_aa: CASSPRAVQTTEAFF